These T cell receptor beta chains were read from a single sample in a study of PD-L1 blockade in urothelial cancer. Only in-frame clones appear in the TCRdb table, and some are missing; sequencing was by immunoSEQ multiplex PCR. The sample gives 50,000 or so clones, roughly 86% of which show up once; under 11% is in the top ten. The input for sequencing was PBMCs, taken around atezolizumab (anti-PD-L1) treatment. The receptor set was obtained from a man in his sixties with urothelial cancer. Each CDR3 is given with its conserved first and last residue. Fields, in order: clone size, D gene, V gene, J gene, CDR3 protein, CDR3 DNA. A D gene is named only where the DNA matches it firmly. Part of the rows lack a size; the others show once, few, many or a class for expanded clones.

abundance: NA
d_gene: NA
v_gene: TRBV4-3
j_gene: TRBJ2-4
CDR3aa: CASSQDHGIAKNIQYF
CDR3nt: TGCGCCAGCAGCCAAGACCACGGGATAGCCAAAAACATTCAGTACTTC

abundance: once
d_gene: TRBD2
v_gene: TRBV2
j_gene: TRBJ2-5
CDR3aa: CASSEGLAGQETQYF
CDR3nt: TGTGCCAGCAGTGAAGGCCTAGCGGGGCAAGAGACCCAGTACTTC

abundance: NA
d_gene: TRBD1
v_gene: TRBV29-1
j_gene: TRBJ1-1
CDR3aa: CSAPGQGGNTEAFF
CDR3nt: TGCAGCGCTCCGGGACAGGGGGGGAACACTGAAGCTTTCTTT

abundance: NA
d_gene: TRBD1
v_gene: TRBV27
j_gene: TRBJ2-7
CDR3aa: CASSPGTVYEQYF
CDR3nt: TGTGCCAGCAGTCCCGGGACAGTCTACGAGCAGTACTTC

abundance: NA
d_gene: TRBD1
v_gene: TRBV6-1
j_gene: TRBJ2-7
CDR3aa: CASSEAGTGIYEQYF
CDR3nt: TGTGCCAGCAGTGAAGCCGGGACAGGTATTTACGAGCAGTACTTC

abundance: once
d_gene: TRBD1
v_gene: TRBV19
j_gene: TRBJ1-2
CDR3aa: CASSIPSGEGADGYTF
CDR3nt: TGTGCCAGTAGTATCCCCTCCGGCGAGGGGGCGGATGGCTACACCTTC

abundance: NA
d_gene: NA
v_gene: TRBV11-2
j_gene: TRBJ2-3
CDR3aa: CASSLFRADTQYF
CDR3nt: TGTGCCAGCAGCTTATTCAGGGCAGATACGCAGTATTTT

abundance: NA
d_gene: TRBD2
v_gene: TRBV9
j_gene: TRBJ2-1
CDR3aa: CASNTAGGPREQFF
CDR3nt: TGTGCCAGCAACACAGCGGGGGGGCCCCGTGAGCAGTTCTTC

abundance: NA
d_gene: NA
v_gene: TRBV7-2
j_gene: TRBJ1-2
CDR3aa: CASSLGRGGYGYTF
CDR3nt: TGTGCCAGCAGCTTAGGACGGGGTGGCTATGGCTACACCTTC

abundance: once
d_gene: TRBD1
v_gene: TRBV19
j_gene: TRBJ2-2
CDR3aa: CASTGTGNTGELFF
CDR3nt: TGTGCCAGTACCGGGACAGGGAACACCGGGGAGCTGTTTTTT

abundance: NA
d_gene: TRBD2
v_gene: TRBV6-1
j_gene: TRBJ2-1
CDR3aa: CASSEPEGSGYNEQFF
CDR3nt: TGTGCCAGCAGTGAACCCGAAGGTAGCGGGTACAATGAGCAGTTCTTC

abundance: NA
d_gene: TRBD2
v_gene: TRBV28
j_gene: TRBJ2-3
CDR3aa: CASSPTSGGRNTQYF
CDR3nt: TGTGCCAGCAGTCCGACTAGCGGGGGGCGAAATACGCAGTATTTT

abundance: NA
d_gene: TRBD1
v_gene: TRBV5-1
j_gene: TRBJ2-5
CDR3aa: CASSAGTVQETQYF
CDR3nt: TGCGCCAGCAGCGCTGGGACAGTCCAAGAGACCCAGTACTTC

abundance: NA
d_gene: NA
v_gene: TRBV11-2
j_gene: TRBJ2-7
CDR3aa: CASSPGSRGLDYEQYF
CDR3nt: TGTGCCAGCAGCCCAGGATCCCGCGGGCTGGACTACGAGCAGTACTTC

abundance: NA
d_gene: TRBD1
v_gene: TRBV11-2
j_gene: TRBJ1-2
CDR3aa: CASSLGTGDGYTF
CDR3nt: TGTGCCAGCAGCCTTGGGACAGGGGATGGCTACACCTTC

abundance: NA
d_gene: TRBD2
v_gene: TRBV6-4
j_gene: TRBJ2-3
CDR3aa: CASSDSTRGGLDTQYF
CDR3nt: TGTGCCAGCAGTGACTCCACCCGCGGGGGGCTCGATACGCAGTATTTT

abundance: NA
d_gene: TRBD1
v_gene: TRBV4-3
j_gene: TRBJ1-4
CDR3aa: CASSQGRGREKLFF
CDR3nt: TGCGCCAGCAGCCAAGGCAGGGGGCGGGAAAAACTGTTTTTT

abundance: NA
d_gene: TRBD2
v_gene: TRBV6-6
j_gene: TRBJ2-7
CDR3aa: CASSTSLAGSLEQYF
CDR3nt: TGTGCCAGCAGCACCTCCCTAGCGGGGTCACTCGAGCAGTACTTC

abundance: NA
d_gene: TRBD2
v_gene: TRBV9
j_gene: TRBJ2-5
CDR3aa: CASSVGGGAQETQYF
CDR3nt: TGTGCCAGCAGCGTTGGCGGGGGGGCCCAAGAGACCCAGTACTTC

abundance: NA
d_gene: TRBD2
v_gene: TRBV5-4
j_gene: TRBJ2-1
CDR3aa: CATASSGGSYNEQFF
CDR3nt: TGTGCCACCGCGTCATCGGGGGGCTCCTACAATGAGCAGTTCTTC

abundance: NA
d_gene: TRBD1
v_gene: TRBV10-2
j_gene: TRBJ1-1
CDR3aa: CASSGGQGLNTEAFF
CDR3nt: TGCGCCAGCAGTGGTGGACAGGGTTTGAACACTGAAGCTTTCTTT

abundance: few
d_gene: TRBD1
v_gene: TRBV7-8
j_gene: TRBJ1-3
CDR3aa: CASSRRGTAPNTIYF
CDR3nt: TGTGCCAGCAGCCGTAGAGGGACAGCCCCAAACACCATATATTTT

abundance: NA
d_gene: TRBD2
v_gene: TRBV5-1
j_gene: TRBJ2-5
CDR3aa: CASSLVGLAGGRETQYF
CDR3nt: TGCGCCAGCAGCTTGGTTGGGCTAGCGGGGGGGCGAGAGACCCAGTACTTC

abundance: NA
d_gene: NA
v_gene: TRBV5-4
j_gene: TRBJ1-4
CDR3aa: CASSLDRATNEKLFF
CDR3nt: TGTGCCAGCAGCTTGGACAGGGCAACTAATGAAAAACTGTTTTTT

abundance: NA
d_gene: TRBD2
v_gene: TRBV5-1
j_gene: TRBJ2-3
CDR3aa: CASRKNSGGSSTDTQYF
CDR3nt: TGCGCCAGCAGAAAGAATAGCGGGGGCTCTAGCACAGATACGCAGTATTTT

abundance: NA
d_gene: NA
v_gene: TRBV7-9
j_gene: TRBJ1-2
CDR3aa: CASSLGGDGGYTF
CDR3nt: TGTGCCAGCAGCTTAGGGGGGGATGGTGGCTACACCTTC

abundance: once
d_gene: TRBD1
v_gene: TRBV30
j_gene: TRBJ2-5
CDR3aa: CAWSLGQGSQETQYF
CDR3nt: TGTGCCTGGAGTCTGGGACAGGGGAGTCAAGAGACCCAGTACTTC

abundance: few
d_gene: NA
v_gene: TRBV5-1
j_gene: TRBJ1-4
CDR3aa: CASSLDGAPLKLFF
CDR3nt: TGCGCCAGCAGCTTGGACGGAGCCCCACTAAAACTGTTTTTT

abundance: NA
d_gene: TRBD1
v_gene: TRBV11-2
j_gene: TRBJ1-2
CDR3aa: CASSYGQGADYGYTF
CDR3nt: TGTGCCAGCAGCTACGGTCAGGGGGCTGACTATGGCTACACCTTC

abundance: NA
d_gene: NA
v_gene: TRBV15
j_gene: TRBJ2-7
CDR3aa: CATSRDQGGYEQYF
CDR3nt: TGTGCCACCAGCAGAGATCAGGGGGGCTACGAGCAGTACTTC

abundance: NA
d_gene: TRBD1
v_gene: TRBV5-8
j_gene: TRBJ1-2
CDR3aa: CASSAEQGRRYTF
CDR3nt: TGTGCCAGCAGCGCGGAACAGGGGCGACGCTACACCTTC

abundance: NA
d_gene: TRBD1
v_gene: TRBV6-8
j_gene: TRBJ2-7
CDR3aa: CASSSRAGTGTYEQYF
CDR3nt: TGTGCCAGCAGTTCCAGAGCCGGGACAGGGACCTACGAGCAGTACTTC

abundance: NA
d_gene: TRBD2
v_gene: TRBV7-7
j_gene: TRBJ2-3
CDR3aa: CASSFGRGGLGSTDTQYF
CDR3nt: TGTGCTAGCAGCTTTGGGCGGGGGGGCCTTGGAAGCACAGATACGCAGTATTTT

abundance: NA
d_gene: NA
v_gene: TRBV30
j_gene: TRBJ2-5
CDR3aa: CAWSDLGARRGETQYF
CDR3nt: TGTGCCTGGAGTGATCTGGGGGCGCGGCGAGGAGAGACCCAGTACTTC

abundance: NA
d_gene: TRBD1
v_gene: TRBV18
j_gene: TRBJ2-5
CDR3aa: CASSPGQGAEETQYF
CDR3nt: TGTGCCAGCTCACCGGGACAGGGGGCCGAAGAGACCCAGTACTTC

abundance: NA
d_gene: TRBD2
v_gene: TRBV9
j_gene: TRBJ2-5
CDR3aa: CASSEGLAGAAEETQYF
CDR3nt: TGTGCCAGCAGCGAGGGACTAGCGGGGGCGGCAGAAGAGACCCAGTACTTC

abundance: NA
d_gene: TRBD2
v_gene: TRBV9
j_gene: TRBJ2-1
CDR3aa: CASSVRGGSYNEQFF
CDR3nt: TGTGCCAGCAGCGTTCGGGGGGGGTCCTACAATGAGCAGTTCTTC

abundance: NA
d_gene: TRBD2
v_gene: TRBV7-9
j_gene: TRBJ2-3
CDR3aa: CASSMGLAGLIGTQYF
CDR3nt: TGTGCCAGCAGCATGGGACTAGCGGGGTTGATCGGTACGCAGTATTTT

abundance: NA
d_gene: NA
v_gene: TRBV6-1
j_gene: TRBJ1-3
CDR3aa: CASRPSSGNTIYF
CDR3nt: TGTGCCAGCAGGCCCAGCTCTGGAAACACCATATATTTT

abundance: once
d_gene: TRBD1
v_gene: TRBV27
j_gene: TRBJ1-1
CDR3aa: CASSSGRQGSKTEAFF
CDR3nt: TGTGCCAGCAGTTCCGGACGACAGGGGTCCAAAACTGAAGCTTTCTTT

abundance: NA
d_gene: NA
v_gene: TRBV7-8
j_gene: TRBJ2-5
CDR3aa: CASSLVQGQETQYF
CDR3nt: TGTGCCAGCAGCTTAGTACAGGGTCAAGAGACCCAGTACTTC

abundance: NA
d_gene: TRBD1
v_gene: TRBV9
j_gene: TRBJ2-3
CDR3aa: CASSGGQLTDTQYF
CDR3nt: TGTGCCAGCAGCGGGGGACAGCTCACAGATACGCAGTATTTT

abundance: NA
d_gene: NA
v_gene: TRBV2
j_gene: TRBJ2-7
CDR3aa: CASSEGGQLTYEQYF
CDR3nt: TGTGCCAGCAGTGAAGGTGGACAGTTGACCTACGAGCAGTACTTC

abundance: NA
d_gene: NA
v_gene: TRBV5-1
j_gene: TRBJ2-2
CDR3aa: CASSFGRGARTGELFF
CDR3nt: TGCGCCAGCAGCTTCGGCCGGGGGGCGCGGACCGGGGAGCTGTTTTTT

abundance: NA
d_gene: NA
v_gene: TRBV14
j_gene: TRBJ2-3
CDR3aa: CASSSGDTTDTQYF
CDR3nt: TGTGCCAGCAGCTCAGGGGACACCACAGATACGCAGTATTTT

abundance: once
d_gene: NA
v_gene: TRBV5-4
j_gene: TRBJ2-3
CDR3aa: CASSLSTDTQYF
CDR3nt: TGTGCCAGCAGCCTTAGCACAGATACGCAGTATTTT

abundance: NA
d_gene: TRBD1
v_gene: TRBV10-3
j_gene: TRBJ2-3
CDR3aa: CAISESGTEAQYF
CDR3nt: TGTGCCATCAGTGAGTCAGGGACAGAGGCGCAGTATTTT

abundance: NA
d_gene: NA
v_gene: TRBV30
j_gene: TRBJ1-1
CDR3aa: CAWSRDKNTEAFF
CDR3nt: TGTGCCTGGAGTAGGGACAAGAACACTGAAGCTTTCTTT

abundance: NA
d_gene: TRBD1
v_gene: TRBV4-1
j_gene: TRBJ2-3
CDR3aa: CASSHDRTGQGELTDTQYF
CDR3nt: TGCGCCAGCAGCCACGACCGGACCGGACAGGGGGAACTTACAGATACGCAGTATTTT

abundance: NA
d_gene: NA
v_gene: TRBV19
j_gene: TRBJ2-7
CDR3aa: CASSIRGSVEQYF
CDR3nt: TGTGCCAGTAGTATAAGGGGATCAGTCGAGCAGTACTTC

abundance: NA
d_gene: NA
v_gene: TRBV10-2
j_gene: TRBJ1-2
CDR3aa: CASSESRQVEGYTF
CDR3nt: TGCGCCAGCAGTGAGTCCAGGCAGGTGGAAGGCTACACCTTC

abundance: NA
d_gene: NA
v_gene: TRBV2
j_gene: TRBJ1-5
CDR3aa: CASRPQGVGNQPQHF
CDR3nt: TGTGCCAGCAGGCCACAGGGAGTGGGCAATCAGCCCCAGCATTTT